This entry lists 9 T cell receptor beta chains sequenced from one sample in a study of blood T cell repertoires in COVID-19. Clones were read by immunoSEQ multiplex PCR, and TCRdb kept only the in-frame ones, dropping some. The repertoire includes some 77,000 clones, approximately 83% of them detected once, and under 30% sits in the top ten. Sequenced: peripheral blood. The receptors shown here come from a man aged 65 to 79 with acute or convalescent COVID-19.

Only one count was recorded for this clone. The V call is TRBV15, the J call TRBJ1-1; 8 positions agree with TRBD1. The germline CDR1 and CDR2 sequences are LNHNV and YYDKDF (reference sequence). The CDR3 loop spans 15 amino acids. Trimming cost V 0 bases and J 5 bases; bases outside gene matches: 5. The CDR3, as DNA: TGTGCCACCAGCAGAGACCCAGGGGGCGGGACTGAAGCTTTCTTT. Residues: CATSRDPGGGTEAFF.

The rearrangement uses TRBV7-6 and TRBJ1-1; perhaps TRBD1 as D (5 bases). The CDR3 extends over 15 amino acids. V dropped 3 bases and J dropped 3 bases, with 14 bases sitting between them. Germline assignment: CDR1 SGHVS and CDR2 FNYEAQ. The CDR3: CASSFKGSGDTEAFF. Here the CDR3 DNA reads TGTGCCAGCAGCTTTAAGGGCTCGGGGGACACTGAAGCTTTCTTT.

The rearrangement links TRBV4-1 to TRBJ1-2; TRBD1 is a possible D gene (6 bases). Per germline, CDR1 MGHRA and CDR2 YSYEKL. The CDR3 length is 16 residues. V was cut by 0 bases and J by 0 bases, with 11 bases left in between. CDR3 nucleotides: TGCGCCAGCAGCCAAGAGGGGGCCCGAACTAACTATGGCTACACCTTC. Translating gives CASSQEGARTNYGYTF.

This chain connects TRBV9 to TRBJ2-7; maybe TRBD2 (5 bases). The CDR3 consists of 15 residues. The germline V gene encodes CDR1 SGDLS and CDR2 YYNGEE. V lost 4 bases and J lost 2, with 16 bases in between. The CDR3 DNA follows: TGTGCCAGCAGCCCCGGAGGAACAGACACCTACGAGCAGTACTTC. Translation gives CASSPGGTDTYEQYF.

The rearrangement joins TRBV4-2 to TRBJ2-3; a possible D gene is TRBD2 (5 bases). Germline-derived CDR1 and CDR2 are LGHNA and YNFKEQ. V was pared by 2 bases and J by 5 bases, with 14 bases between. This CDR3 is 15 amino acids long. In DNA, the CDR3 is TGTGCCAGCAGCCAATCAGCGGTTACGGGAGATACGCAGTATTTT. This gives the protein CASSQSAVTGDTQYF.

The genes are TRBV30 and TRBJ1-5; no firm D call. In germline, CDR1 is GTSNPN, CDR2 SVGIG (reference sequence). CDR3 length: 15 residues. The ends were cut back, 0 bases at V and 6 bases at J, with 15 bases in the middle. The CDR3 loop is CAWSVRAGGVQPQHF. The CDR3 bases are TGTGCCTGGAGTGTACGGGCAGGAGGAGTTCAGCCCCAGCATTTT. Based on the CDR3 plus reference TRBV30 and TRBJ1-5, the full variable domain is SQTIHQWPATLVQPVGSPLSLECTVEGTSNPNLYWYRQAAGRGLQLLFYSVGIGQISSEVPQNLSASRPQDRQFILSSKKLLLSDSGFYLCAWSVRAGGVQPQHFGDGTRLSIL.

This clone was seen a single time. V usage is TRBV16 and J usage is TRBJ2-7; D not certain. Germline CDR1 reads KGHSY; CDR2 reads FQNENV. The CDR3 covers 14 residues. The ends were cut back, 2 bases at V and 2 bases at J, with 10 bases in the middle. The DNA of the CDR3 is TGTGCCAGCAGCCAAGTTGAGAGCCCCTACGAGCAGTACTTC. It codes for CASSQVESPYEQYF.

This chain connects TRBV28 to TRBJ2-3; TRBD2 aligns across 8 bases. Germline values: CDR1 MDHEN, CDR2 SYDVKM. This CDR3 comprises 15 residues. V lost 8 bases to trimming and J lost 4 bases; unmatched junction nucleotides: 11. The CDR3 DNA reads TGTGCCAGCTGCTTAGCGGGGAGTCGGCCAGATACGCAGTATTTT. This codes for CASCLAGSRPDTQYF.

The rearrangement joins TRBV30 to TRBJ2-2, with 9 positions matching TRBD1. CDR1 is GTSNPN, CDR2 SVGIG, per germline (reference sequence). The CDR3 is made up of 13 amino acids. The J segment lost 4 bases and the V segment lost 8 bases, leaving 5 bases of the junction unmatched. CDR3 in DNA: TGTGCCGAAACAGGGGGCAGCACCGGGGAGCTGTTTTTT. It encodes CAETGGSTGELFF.